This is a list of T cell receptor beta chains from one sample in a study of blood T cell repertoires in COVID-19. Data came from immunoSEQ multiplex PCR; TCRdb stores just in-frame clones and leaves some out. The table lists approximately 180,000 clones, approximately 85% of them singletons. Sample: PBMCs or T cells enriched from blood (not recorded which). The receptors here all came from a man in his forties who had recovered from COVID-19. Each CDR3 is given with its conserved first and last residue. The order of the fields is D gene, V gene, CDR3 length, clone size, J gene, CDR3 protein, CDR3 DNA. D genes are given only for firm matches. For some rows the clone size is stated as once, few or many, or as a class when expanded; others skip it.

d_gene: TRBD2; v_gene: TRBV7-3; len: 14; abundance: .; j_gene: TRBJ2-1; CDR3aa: CASSGGSSYNEQFF; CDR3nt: TGTGCCAGCAGCGGCGGGAGCTCCTACAATGAGCAGTTCTTC
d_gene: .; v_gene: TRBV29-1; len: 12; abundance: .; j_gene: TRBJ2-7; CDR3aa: CSVEIGGGEQYF; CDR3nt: TGCAGCGTTGAAATCGGAGGAGGGGAGCAGTACTTC
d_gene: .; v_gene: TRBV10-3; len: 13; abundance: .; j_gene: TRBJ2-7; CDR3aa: CAISEPVRYEQYF; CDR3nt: TGTGCCATCAGTGAGCCAGTTCGCTACGAGCAGTACTTC
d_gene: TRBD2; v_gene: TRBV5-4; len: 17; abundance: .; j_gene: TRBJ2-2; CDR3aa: CASSLGGLAGITGELFF; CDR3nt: TGTGCCAGCAGCTTGGGTGGACTAGCGGGGATCACCGGGGAGCTGTTTTTT
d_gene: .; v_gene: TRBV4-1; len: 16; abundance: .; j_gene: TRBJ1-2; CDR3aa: CASSQGGGFINYGYTF; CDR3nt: TGCGCCAGCAGCCAAGGGGGGGGGTTTATCAACTATGGCTACACCTTC
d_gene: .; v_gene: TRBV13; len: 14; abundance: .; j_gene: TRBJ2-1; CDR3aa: CASSPGTYYNEQFF; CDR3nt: TGTGCCAGCAGCCCCGGGACTTACTACAATGAGCAGTTCTTC
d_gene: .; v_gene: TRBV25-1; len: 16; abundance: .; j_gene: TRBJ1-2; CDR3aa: CASSDRGSQAINGYTF; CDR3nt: TGTGCCAGCAGTGATCGAGGGAGTCAGGCGATCAATGGCTACACCTTC
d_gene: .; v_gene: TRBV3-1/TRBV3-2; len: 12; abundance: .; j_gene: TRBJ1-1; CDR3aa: CASSQGSVEAFF; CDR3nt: TGTGCCAGCAGCCAGGGGAGCGTAGAAGCTTTCTTT
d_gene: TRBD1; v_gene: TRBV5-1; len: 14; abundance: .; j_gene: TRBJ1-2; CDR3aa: CASSAGTGHWGYTF; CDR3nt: TGCGCCAGCAGCGCTGGGACAGGTCATTGGGGCTACACCTTC
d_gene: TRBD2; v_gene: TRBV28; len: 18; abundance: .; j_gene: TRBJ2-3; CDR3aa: CASRPPPLAGGSTDTQYF; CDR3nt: TGTGCCAGCAGGCCACCTCCCCTAGCGGGAGGGAGCACAGATACGCAGTATTTT
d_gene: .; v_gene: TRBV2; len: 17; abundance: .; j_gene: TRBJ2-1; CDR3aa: CASATPQGFLVWNEQFF; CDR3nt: TGTGCCAGCGCCACACCACAGGGTTTCTTAGTTTGGAATGAGCAGTTCTTC
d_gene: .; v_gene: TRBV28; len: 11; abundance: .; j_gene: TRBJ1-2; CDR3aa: CASSSSYGYTF; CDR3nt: TGTGCCAGCAGTTCCAGCTATGGCTACACCTTC
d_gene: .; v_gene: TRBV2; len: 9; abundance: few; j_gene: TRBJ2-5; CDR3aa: CASGETQYF; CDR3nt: TGTGCCAGCGGCGAGACCCAGTACTTC
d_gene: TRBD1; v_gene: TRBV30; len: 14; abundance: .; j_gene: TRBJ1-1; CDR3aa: CAWTFNRGGTEAFF; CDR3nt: TGTGCCTGGACCTTCAACAGGGGAGGCACTGAAGCTTTCTTT
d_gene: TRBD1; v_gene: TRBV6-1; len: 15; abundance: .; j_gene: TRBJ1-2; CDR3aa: CASSEKGAIGYGYTF; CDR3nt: TGTGCCAGCAGTGAAAAGGGGGCTATAGGATATGGCTACACCTTC
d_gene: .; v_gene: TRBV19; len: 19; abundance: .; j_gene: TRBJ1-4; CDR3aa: CASSPVTGPVQSTNEKLFF; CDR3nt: TGTGCCAGTAGTCCTGTGACAGGACCCGTCCAATCAACTAATGAAAAACTGTTTTTT
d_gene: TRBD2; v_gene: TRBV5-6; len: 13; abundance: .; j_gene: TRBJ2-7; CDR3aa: CASSTSGDYEQYF; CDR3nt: TGTGCCAGCAGCACTAGCGGGGACTACGAGCAGTACTTC
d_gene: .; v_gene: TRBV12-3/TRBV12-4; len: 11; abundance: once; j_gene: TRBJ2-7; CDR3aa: CASGRAGEQYF; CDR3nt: TGTGCCAGCGGCCGGGCGGGCGAGCAGTACTTC
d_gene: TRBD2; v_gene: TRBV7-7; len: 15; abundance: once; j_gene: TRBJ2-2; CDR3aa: CASSPPGGGIGELFF; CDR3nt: TGTGCTAGCAGCCCGCCGGGCGGGGGGATCGGGGAGCTGTTTTTT
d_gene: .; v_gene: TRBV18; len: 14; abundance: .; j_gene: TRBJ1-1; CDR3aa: CASSPQQGDTEAFF; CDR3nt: TGTGCCAGCTCACCACAACAGGGAGACACTGAAGCTTTCTTT
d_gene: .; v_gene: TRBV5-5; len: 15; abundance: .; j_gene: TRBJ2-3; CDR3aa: CASSLYGVQADTQYF; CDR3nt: TGTGCCAGCAGCTTGTACGGGGTTCAAGCAGATACGCAGTATTTT
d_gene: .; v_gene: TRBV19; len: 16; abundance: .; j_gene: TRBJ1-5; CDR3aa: CASSMRPKGSNQPQHF; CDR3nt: TGTGCCAGTAGTATGAGGCCTAAAGGAAGCAATCAGCCCCAGCATTTT
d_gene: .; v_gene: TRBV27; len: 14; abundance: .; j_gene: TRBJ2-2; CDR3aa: CASSFAGFAGELFF; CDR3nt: TGTGCCAGCAGTTTCGCAGGGTTCGCCGGGGAGCTGTTTTTT
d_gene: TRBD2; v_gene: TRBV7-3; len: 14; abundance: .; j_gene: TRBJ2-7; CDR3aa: CASSPSGGPHEQYF; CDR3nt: TGTGCCAGCAGCCCTTCGGGAGGGCCCCACGAGCAGTACTTC